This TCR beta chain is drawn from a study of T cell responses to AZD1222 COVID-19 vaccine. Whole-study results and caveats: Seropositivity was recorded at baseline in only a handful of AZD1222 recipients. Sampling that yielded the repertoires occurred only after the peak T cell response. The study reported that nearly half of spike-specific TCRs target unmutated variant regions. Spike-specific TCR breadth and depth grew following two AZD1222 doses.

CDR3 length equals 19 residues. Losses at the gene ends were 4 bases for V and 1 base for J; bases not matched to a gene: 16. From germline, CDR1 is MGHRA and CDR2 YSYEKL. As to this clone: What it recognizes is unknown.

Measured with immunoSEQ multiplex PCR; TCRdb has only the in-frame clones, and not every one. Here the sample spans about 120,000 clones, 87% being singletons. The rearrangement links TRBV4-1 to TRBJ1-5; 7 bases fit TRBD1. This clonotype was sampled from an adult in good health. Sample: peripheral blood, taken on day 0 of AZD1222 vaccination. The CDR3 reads CASSRKHTGDGGSNQPQHF. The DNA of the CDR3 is TGCGCCAGCAGCCGGAAACATACAGGGGACGGGGGGAGCAATCAGCCCCAGCATTTT.